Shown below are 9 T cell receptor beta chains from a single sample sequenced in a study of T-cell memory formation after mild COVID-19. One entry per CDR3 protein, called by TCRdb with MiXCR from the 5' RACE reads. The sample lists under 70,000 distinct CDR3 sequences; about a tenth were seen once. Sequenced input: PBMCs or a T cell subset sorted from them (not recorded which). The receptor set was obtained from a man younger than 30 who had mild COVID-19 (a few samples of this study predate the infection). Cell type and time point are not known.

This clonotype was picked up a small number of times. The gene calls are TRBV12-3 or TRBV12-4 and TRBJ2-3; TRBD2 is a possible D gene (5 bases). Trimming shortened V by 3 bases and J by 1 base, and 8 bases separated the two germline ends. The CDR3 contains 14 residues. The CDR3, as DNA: TGTGCCAGCAGTTTTCTAGCCGGCACAGATACGCAGTATTTT. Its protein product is CASSFLAGTDTQYF.

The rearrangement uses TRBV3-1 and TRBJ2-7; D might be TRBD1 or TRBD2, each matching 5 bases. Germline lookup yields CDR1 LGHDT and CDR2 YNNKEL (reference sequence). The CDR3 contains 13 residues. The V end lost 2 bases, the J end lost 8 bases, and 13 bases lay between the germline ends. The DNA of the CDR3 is TGTGCCAGCAGCCAATTCCTGGGGGTTCAGCAGTACTTC. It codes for CASSQFLGVQQYF.

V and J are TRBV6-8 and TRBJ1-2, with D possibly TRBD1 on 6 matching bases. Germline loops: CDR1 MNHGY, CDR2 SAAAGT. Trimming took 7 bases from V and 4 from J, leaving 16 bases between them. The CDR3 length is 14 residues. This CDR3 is CASTRTETTYGYTF. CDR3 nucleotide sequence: TGTGCCAGCACAAGGACAGAGACGACCTATGGCTACACCTTC.

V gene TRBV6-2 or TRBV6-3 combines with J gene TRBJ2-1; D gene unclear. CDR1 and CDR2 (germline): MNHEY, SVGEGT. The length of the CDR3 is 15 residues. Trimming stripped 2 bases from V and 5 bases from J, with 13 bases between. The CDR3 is CASSYPRANDNEQFF. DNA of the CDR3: TGTGCCAGCAGTTACCCCCGTGCGAACGACAATGAGCAGTTCTTC.

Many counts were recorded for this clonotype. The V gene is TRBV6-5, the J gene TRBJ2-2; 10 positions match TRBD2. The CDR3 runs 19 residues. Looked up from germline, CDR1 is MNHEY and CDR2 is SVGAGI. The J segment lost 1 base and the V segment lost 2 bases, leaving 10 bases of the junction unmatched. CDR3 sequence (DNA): TGTGCCAGCAGTTACACAAACCCCGGACTAGCGGAGAACACCGGGGAGCTGTTTTTT. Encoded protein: CASSYTNPGLAENTGELFF.

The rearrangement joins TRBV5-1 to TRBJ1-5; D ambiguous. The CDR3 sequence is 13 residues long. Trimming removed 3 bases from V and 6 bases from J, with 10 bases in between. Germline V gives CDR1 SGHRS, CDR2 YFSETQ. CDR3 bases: TGCGCCAGCAGCTCTGAGGGTTCTCAGCCCCAGCATTTT. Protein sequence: CASSSEGSQPQHF. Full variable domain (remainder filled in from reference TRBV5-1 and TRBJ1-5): KAGVTQTPRYLIKTRGQQVTLSCSPISGHRSVSWYQQTPGQGLQFLFEYFSETQRNKGNFPGRFSGRQFSNSRSEMNVSTLELGDSALYLCASSSEGSQPQHFGDGTRLSIL.

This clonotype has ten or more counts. The CDR3 DNA is TGTGCCAGCAGCCAAGATAGATTCTCAGAGGATACGCAGTATTTT. This codes for CASSQDRFSEDTQYF. J is TRBJ2-3 and V is TRBV3-1, with D unresolved. From germline, CDR1 is LGHDT and CDR2 YNNKEL (reference sequence). The CDR3 contains 15 residues. V dropped 0 bases and J dropped 6 bases, with 13 bases sitting between them.

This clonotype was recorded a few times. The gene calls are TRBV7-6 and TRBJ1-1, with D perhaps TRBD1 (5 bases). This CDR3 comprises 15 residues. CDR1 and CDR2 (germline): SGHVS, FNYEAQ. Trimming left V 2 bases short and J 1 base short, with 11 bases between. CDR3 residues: CASSLMQGRNTEAFF. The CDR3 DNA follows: TGTGCCAGCAGCTTAATGCAGGGACGGAACACTGAAGCTTTCTTT. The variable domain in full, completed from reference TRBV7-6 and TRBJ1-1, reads GAGVSQSPRYKVTKRGQDVALRCDPISGHVSLYWYRQALGQGPEFLTYFNYEAQQDKSGLPNDRFSAERPEGSISTLTIQRTEQRDSAMYRCASSLMQGRNTEAFFGQGTRLTVV.

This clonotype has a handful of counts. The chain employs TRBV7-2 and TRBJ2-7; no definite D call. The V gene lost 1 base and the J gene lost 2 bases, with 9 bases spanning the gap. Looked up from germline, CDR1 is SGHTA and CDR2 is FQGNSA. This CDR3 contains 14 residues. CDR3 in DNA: TGTGCCAGCAGCTTAGTCGGTGGTGCCTACGAGCAGTACGTC. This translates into CASSLVGGAYEQYV.